Reported below is one TCR beta chain. V lost 5 bases and J 2 bases, leaving 9 bases between the germline ends. This CDR3 is 13 amino acids long. The germline V gene has CDR1 SGHTA and CDR2 FQGNSA. These data come from a study of control samples from healthy donors and cancer patients. The method was immunoSEQ multiplex PCR; TCRdb's version includes in-frame clones alone and lacks a portion of them. The profile shows about 75,000 clones, roughly 92% of them singletons. V gene TRBV7-2 combines with J gene TRBJ1-2; TRBD1 is a possible D gene (5 bases). The sequenced sample was blood. This clonotype originated in a woman in her thirties or forties in good health. CDR3 in amino acids: CASSRGGNYGYTF. The DNA of the CDR3 is TGTGCCAGCAGCCGTGGGGGGAACTATGGCTACACCTTC. Supplemented by reference TRBV7-2 and TRBJ1-2, the full variable domain reads GAGVSQSPSNKVTEKGKDVELRCDPISGHTALYWYRQSLGQGLEFLIYFQGNSAPDKSGLPSDRFSAERTGGSVSTLTIQRTQQEDSAVYLCASSRGGNYGYTFGSGTRLTVV.